The next 10 T cell receptor beta chains were all read from a single sample in a study of blood T cells in healthy people across ages. Through a sample-barcoded 5' primer and a J-beta primer mix, a second PCR was run for about 7 to 12 cycles. TCRdb processed the 5' RACE reads anew with MiXCR; each CDR3 protein has one entry. This table holds around 500,000 distinct CDR3 sequences, about 25% found once. In addition, the sample was reused for a study of T cells of mothers and their children.

What was sequenced was blood. The receptors stem from a boy aged 2 to 9 in good health.

The CDR3 loop is CASSAGQGRANTIYF. CDR3 sequence (DNA): TGTGCCAGCAGCGCGGGACAGGGGAGGGCAAACACCATATATTTT. V is TRBV9 and J is TRBJ1-3; TRBD1 agrees at 10 bases. From germline, CDR1 is SGDLS and CDR2 YYNGEE. Trimming at V came to 3 bases and at J to 6 bases, leaving 6 bases not matched to a gene. The length of the CDR3 is 15 residues.

This clonotype came up a few times. J is TRBJ2-5 and V is TRBV29-1, with unresolved D. V was pared by 3 bases and J by 3 bases, with 14 bases between. The CDR3 contains 14 residues. Germline V CDR1 and CDR2: SQVTM, ANQGSEA. CDR3 DNA: TGCAGCGTTGATGGGGTGGGGTTAAAAGAGACCCAGTACTTC. Protein sequence: CSVDGVGLKETQYF.

Only a few counts were recorded for this clonotype. This rearrangement joins TRBV10-3 to TRBJ2-7; D unclear. In germline, CDR1 is ENHRY, CDR2 SYGVKD. This CDR3 is 15 amino acids long. The ends were cut back, 3 bases at V and 3 bases at J, with 15 bases in the middle. The CDR3, as DNA: TGTGCCATCAGTGAAAGGTCAGATACAATCTACGAGCAGTACTTC. Translation gives CAISERSDTIYEQYF.

This chain connects TRBV7-3 to TRBJ1-6; a weak D match, TRBD1 (5 bases). The CDR3 sequence is 15 residues long. V dropped 5 bases and J dropped 10 bases, with 18 bases sitting between them. The germline V gene encodes CDR1 SGHTA and CDR2 FQGTGA. The CDR3 nucleotides are TGTGCCAGCAGCCAATCGATGGGACGGAACTCACCCCTCCACTTT. Amino acids: CASSQSMGRNSPLHF.

The V and J genes are TRBV19 and TRBJ2-1; D unresolved. Trimming removed 5 bases at V and 0 bases at J, with 14 bases between. The CDR3 length is 16 residues. Germline V gene lookup returns CDR1 LNHDA and CDR2 SQIVND (reference sequence). CDR3 protein: CASSARRESSYNEQFF. In nucleotides, the CDR3 is TGTGCCAGTAGTGCCCGGAGAGAAAGCTCCTACAATGAGCAGTTCTTC. The whole variable domain, filled in from reference TRBV19 and TRBJ2-1, reads DGGITQSPKYLFRKEGQNVTLSCEQNLNHDAMYWYRQDPGQGLRLIYYSQIVNDFQKGDIAEGYSVSREKKESFPLTVTSAQKNPTAFYLCASSARRESSYNEQFFGPGTRLTVL.

The V and J genes are TRBV20-1 and TRBJ2-4; TRBD1 agrees at 9 bases. Germline V CDR1 and CDR2: DFQATT, SNEGSKA (reference sequence). The CDR3 is 14 amino acids. With 3 bases clipped from V and 8 bases from J, the junction kept 8 bases outside the gene matches. The chain's CDR3 is CSARTGQGWDIQYF. DNA for the CDR3: TGCAGTGCTAGGACGGGACAGGGTTGGGACATTCAGTACTTC.

This clonotype was picked up one time. The gene calls are TRBV4-2 and TRBJ2-2; weak D call: TRBD1 (5 bases). CDR1 and CDR2 from the germline V gene are LGHNA and YNFKEQ. The CDR3 sequence is 15 residues long. V dropped 1 base and J dropped 1 base, with 7 bases sitting between them. The CDR3 loop is CASSQGQRNTGELFF. DNA for the CDR3: TGTGCCAGCAGCCAAGGACAGAGGAACACCGGGGAGCTGTTTTTT.

The sample holds a few counts of this clonotype. The chain links TRBV20-1 to TRBJ1-4, with TRBD1 identical over 7 bases. V shed 4 bases, J shed 5 bases, and the junction held 13 bases outside the gene matches. This CDR3 has 16 residues. Germline loops: CDR1 DFQATT, CDR2 SNEGSKA (reference sequence). This CDR3 is CSATPLGGTRNEKLFF. In DNA form, the CDR3 reads TGCAGTGCTACACCCTTAGGGGGCACGAGAAATGAAAAACTGTTTTTT.

The V call is TRBV3-1, the J call TRBJ1-6; no reliable D call. V gave up 3 bases and J gave up 11 bases, with 20 bases separating them. Germline V gene sequence: CDR1 LGHDT, CDR2 YNNKEL (reference sequence). The CDR3 runs 16 residues. CDR3 residues: CASSQGPRKIGPPLHF. CDR3 nucleotide sequence: TGTGCCAGCAGCCAGGGCCCACGGAAAATAGGGCCACCCCTCCACTTT.

The genes are TRBV15 and TRBJ2-5; 10 positions match TRBD2. Matching the DNA end better, TRBJ2-7 makes the J call doubtful. CDR3 length: 15 amino acids. CDR1 is LNHNV, CDR2 YYDKDF, per germline (reference sequence). The CDR3 here is CATSTGLAGENEQYF. CDR3 nucleotide sequence: TGTGCCACCAGCACGGGCCTAGCGGGAGAAAACGAGCAGTACTTC.